Sequencing of this TCR beta chain was carried out in a study of regulatory T cells in long-lasting Graves disease. Study observations and caveats: Gene preferences differed: TRBV28, TRBJ1-2, TRBJ2-5 in persistent cases.

CDR3 length: 17 residues. CDR1 and CDR2 (germline): MNHNS, SASEGT. Unmatched junction bases numbered 12, after V lost 5 bases and J lost 5 bases. Arm-PCR of CDR3 regions with iRepertoire HTBI primers generated TCR beta libraries. One entry per CDR3 protein results from TCRdb running MiXCR on the multiplex PCR reads. The table has about 470,000 distinct CDR3 sequences, less than 25% seen once. The time point is: persistent/refractory GD, antithyroid drugs over 5 years with positive TRAb. Researchers made the TCR library from RNA that was extracted from PBMCs. The sample holds a few counts of this clonotype. What it binds is unknown.

This specimen consisted of peripheral blood mononuclear cells (PBMCs), obtained when the disease was refractory, from a patient treated with antithyroid drugs. The chain is built from TRBV6-1 and TRBJ2-1, with 10 bases identical to TRBD2. The TCR originated in a female donor with Graves disease. The CDR3 region has the DNA TGTGCCAGCAGTCCCCAGCGGGAGGGCCGACTGGACAATGAGCAGTTCTTC. Translated: CASSPQREGRLDNEQFF.